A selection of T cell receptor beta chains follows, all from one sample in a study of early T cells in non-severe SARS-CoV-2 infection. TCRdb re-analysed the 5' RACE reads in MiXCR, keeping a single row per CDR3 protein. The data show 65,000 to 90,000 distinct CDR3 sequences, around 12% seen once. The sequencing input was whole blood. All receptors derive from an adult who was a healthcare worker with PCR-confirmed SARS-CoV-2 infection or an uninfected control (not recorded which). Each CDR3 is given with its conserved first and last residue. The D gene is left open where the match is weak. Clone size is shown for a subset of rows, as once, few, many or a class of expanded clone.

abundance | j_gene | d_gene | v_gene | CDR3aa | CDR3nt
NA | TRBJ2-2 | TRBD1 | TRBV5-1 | CASGEQGARAGELFF | TGCGCCAGCGGGGAGCAGGGGGCGCGAGCCGGGGAGCTGTTTTTT
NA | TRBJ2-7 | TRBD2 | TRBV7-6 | CASSTRLAAEQYF | TGTGCCAGCAGCACGCGACTAGCGGCCGAGCAGTACTTC
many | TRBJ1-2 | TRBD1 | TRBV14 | CASSQTWTGNRGYTF | TGTGCCAGCAGCCAGACATGGACAGGGAACCGTGGCTACACCTTC
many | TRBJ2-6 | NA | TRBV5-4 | CASRYSGANVLTF | TGTGCCAGCAGATACTCTGGGGCCAACGTCCTGACTTTC
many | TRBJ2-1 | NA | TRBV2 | CASRPSTGTSIRQFF | TGTGCCAGCAGACCCAGTACCGGGACATCAATCCGGCAGTTCTTC
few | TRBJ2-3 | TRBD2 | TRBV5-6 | CASSPGLANFRDADTQYF | TGTGCCAGCAGCCCAGGACTAGCGAACTTCAGGGATGCAGATACGCAGTATTTT
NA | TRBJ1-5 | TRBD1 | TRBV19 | CASSPPGTGSTFRGQPQHF | TGTGCCAGTAGTCCCCCCGGGACAGGGTCAACCTTCAGAGGTCAGCCCCAGCATTTT
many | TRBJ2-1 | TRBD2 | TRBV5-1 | CASSVLGGSRHEQFF | TGCGCCAGCAGCGTCCTTGGCGGGAGTAGGCATGAGCAGTTCTTC
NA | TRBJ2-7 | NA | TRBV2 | CASSEAKREQYF | TGTGCCAGCAGTGAAGCCAAGCGGGAGCAGTACTTC
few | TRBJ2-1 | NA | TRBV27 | CASSSLSFNEQFF | TGTGCCAGCAGTTCGTTGAGTTTCAATGAGCAGTTCTTC
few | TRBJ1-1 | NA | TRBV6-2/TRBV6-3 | CASSYLRGGTGMTEAFF | TGTGCCAGCAGTTACTTGAGGGGCGGGACGGGCATGACTGAAGCTTTCTTT
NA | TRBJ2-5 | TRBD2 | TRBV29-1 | CSVRDSGRTETQYF | TGCAGCGTTAGGGATAGCGGGAGGACAGAGACCCAGTACTTC
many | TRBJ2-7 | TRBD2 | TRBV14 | CASSPRLAGGLYEQYF | TGTGCCAGCAGCCCCAGACTAGCGGGGGGGCTTTACGAGCAGTACTTC